This is a list of T cell receptor beta chains from one sample in a study of beta chain features in type 1 diabetes. Clones were read by immunoSEQ multiplex PCR, and TCRdb kept only the in-frame ones, dropping some. This sample has approximately 400,000 clones; over 12% occur once, and the top ten carry about 0.02%. The specimen sequenced was naive CD4+ T cells from blood. The receptors stem from a woman aged 18 to 35 in good health. Each CDR3 is given with its conserved first and last residue. A D gene is named only where the DNA matches it firmly. Clone size is shown for a subset of rows, as once, few, many or a class of expanded clone.

clone_size: -; v_call: TRBV27; j_call: TRBJ1-5; d_call: TRBD1; cdr3_nt: TGTGCCACCCTACCGGACAGGGGATTGCGCAATCAGCCCCAGCATTTT; cdr3_aa: CATLPDRGLRNQPQHF
clone_size: once; v_call: TRBV25-1; j_call: TRBJ1-1; d_call: -; cdr3_nt: TGTGCCAGCGCACCTCAGGGAATCCCTGAAGCTTTCTTT; cdr3_aa: CASAPQGIPEAFF
clone_size: few; v_call: TRBV30; j_call: TRBJ1-5; d_call: -; cdr3_nt: TGTGCCTGGAGTTGGCAGGGGTATAACAATCAGCCCCAGCATTTT; cdr3_aa: CAWSWQGYNNQPQHF
clone_size: -; v_call: TRBV30; j_call: TRBJ2-5; d_call: -; cdr3_nt: TGTGCCTGGACAACAGGGATGGGAGAGACCCAGTACTTC; cdr3_aa: CAWTTGMGETQYF
clone_size: -; v_call: TRBV29-1; j_call: TRBJ1-1; d_call: -; cdr3_nt: TGCAGCGTTGGTCGGGTGAACACTGAAGCTTTCTTT; cdr3_aa: CSVGRVNTEAFF
clone_size: -; v_call: TRBV6-5; j_call: TRBJ2-2; d_call: TRBD2; cdr3_nt: TGTGCCAGCGGACTAGCCGGTGGCACCGGGGAGCTGTTTTTT; cdr3_aa: CASGLAGGTGELFF
clone_size: -; v_call: TRBV2; j_call: TRBJ2-7; d_call: -; cdr3_nt: TGTGCCAGCAGTGCGGCCAGAGGCTCCTACGAGCAGTACTTC; cdr3_aa: CASSAARGSYEQYF
clone_size: few; v_call: TRBV5-1; j_call: TRBJ2-7; d_call: TRBD1; cdr3_nt: TGCGCCAGCAGTCAAATTACAGGGGGTTCCTCCTACGAGCAGTACTTC; cdr3_aa: CASSQITGGSSYEQYF
clone_size: few; v_call: TRBV30; j_call: TRBJ1-5; d_call: -; cdr3_nt: TGTGCCTGGTCATCAGGTGTGAATCAGCCCCAGCATTTT; cdr3_aa: CAWSSGVNQPQHF
clone_size: -; v_call: TRBV7-9; j_call: TRBJ2-1; d_call: TRBD2; cdr3_nt: TGTGCCAGCAGCTCCTTACTAGCGGGAGGGTTGGATGAGCAGTTCTTC; cdr3_aa: CASSSLLAGGLDEQFF
clone_size: -; v_call: TRBV5-4; j_call: TRBJ1-1; d_call: -; cdr3_nt: TGTGCCAGCAGCTTATCAGGGGTGAACACTGAAGCTTTCTTT; cdr3_aa: CASSLSGVNTEAFF
clone_size: -; v_call: TRBV15; j_call: TRBJ1-5; d_call: TRBD1; cdr3_nt: TGTGCCACCAGCAGAGGGGACAGGGGGCATCTAGGTCAGCCCCAGCATTTT; cdr3_aa: CATSRGDRGHLGQPQHF
clone_size: -; v_call: TRBV29-1; j_call: TRBJ1-1; d_call: -; cdr3_nt: TGCAGCGTTGTTGGGGCGCTCCTGAACACTGAAGCTTTCTTT; cdr3_aa: CSVVGALLNTEAFF
clone_size: few; v_call: TRBV6-5; j_call: TRBJ1-2; d_call: -; cdr3_nt: TGTGCCAGCAGATCAACAGGAGTGGGCTATGGCTACACCTTC; cdr3_aa: CASRSTGVGYGYTF
clone_size: -; v_call: TRBV27; j_call: TRBJ2-1; d_call: TRBD2; cdr3_nt: TGTGCCAGCAGTCAGCGGGGGGGTAGGTACGATGAGCAGTTCTTC; cdr3_aa: CASSQRGGRYDEQFF
clone_size: few; v_call: TRBV29-1; j_call: TRBJ1-5; d_call: TRBD1; cdr3_nt: TGCAGCGTGGCAGGGGGAAATAGCAATCAGCCCCAGCATTTT; cdr3_aa: CSVAGGNSNQPQHF
clone_size: few; v_call: TRBV6-6; j_call: TRBJ2-4; d_call: TRBD1; cdr3_nt: TGTGCCAGCACCGTGGGACAGAACATTCAGTACTTC; cdr3_aa: CASTVGQNIQYF
clone_size: few; v_call: TRBV28; j_call: TRBJ2-1; d_call: TRBD2; cdr3_nt: TGTGCCAGCAGTACTAGCGGGAGAGGGAATGAGCAGTTCTTC; cdr3_aa: CASSTSGRGNEQFF
clone_size: -; v_call: TRBV7-9; j_call: TRBJ2-7; d_call: TRBD2; cdr3_nt: TGTGCCAGCAGCACGGGACTAGCGGGAGGCGAGCAGTACTTC; cdr3_aa: CASSTGLAGGEQYF
clone_size: few; v_call: TRBV7-2; j_call: TRBJ2-3; d_call: TRBD1; cdr3_nt: TGTGCCAGCAGCTCGGACAGGGCGGCAGATACGCAGTATTTT; cdr3_aa: CASSSDRAADTQYF
clone_size: -; v_call: TRBV4-1; j_call: TRBJ2-3; d_call: TRBD2; cdr3_nt: TGCGCCAGCAGCCAAGTGGGGCGGGAGAGGCGGAATACGCAGTATTTT; cdr3_aa: CASSQVGRERRNTQYF
clone_size: -; v_call: TRBV4-3; j_call: TRBJ2-3; d_call: -; cdr3_nt: TGCGCCAGCAGTACGACAGTCACAGATACGCAGTATTTT; cdr3_aa: CASSTTVTDTQYF
clone_size: -; v_call: TRBV7-2; j_call: TRBJ2-7; d_call: -; cdr3_nt: TGTGCCAGCAGCTTAGTTGCGCCCTCCTACGAGCAGTACTTC; cdr3_aa: CASSLVAPSYEQYF
clone_size: few; v_call: TRBV4-1; j_call: TRBJ1-1; d_call: -; cdr3_nt: TGCGCCAGCAGCCACCAGGACAGCTTGAACACTGAAGCTTTCTTT; cdr3_aa: CASSHQDSLNTEAFF
clone_size: -; v_call: TRBV7-2; j_call: TRBJ2-1; d_call: -; cdr3_nt: TGTGCCAGCAGTCCTTGGGACTCCCCCTACAATGAGCAGTTCTTC; cdr3_aa: CASSPWDSPYNEQFF
clone_size: few; v_call: TRBV9; j_call: TRBJ1-1; d_call: -; cdr3_nt: TGTGCCAGCAGCGTAGAACAGGGATGGCGGGACACTGAAGCTTTCTTT; cdr3_aa: CASSVEQGWRDTEAFF
clone_size: few; v_call: TRBV18; j_call: TRBJ2-7; d_call: -; cdr3_nt: TGTGCCAGCTCACCCTCGCGGGGACAGCGCTACGAGCAGTACTTC; cdr3_aa: CASSPSRGQRYEQYF
clone_size: -; v_call: TRBV28; j_call: TRBJ2-7; d_call: TRBD1; cdr3_nt: TGTGCCAGCAGTTCCCACCCCGGGACAGGGAGTTCCGAGCAGTACTTC; cdr3_aa: CASSSHPGTGSSEQYF
clone_size: few; v_call: TRBV18; j_call: TRBJ2-7; d_call: -; cdr3_nt: TGTGCCAGCTCTCCACGGGGAGTGATGGGGTACGAGCAGTACTTC; cdr3_aa: CASSPRGVMGYEQYF
clone_size: -; v_call: TRBV28; j_call: TRBJ2-4; d_call: TRBD2; cdr3_nt: TGTGCCAGCAACACCGGGACTAGTAACATTCAGTACTTC; cdr3_aa: CASNTGTSNIQYF
clone_size: -; v_call: TRBV5-6; j_call: TRBJ2-5; d_call: TRBD1; cdr3_nt: TGTGCCAGCACCTCGACAGGGAGTCAAGAGACCCAGTACTTC; cdr3_aa: CASTSTGSQETQYF
clone_size: few; v_call: TRBV5-1; j_call: TRBJ2-1; d_call: TRBD2; cdr3_nt: TGCGCCAGCAGCTTGAGGCAGGGAGGGACCTACAATGAGCAGTTCTTC; cdr3_aa: CASSLRQGGTYNEQFF
clone_size: -; v_call: TRBV29-1; j_call: TRBJ1-2; d_call: -; cdr3_nt: TGCAGCGTTGATAGGGGCGCAGACAGATCTAACTATGGCTACACCTTC; cdr3_aa: CSVDRGADRSNYGYTF
clone_size: -; v_call: TRBV5-4; j_call: TRBJ1-1; d_call: TRBD1; cdr3_nt: TGTGCCAGCAGCGGGAGGGACAGGGTGAGCACTGAAGCTTTCTTT; cdr3_aa: CASSGRDRVSTEAFF
clone_size: -; v_call: TRBV5-1; j_call: TRBJ2-5; d_call: TRBD2; cdr3_nt: TGCGCCAGCAGCTTGCGACTAGCGGGAAGGGAGACCCAGTACTTC; cdr3_aa: CASSLRLAGRETQYF
clone_size: few; v_call: TRBV28; j_call: TRBJ1-5; d_call: -; cdr3_nt: TGTGCCAGCAGTTATTTAGAGCAGGTTACCCAGCCCCAGCATTTT; cdr3_aa: CASSYLEQVTQPQHF
clone_size: -; v_call: TRBV18; j_call: TRBJ1-5; d_call: -; cdr3_nt: TGTGCCAGCTCACCCCCAGGGGTCTCTCAGCCCCAGCATTTT; cdr3_aa: CASSPPGVSQPQHF
clone_size: -; v_call: TRBV28; j_call: TRBJ1-2; d_call: -; cdr3_nt: TGTGCCAGCAGTTTAACAGGCCTCTATGGCTACACCTTC; cdr3_aa: CASSLTGLYGYTF
clone_size: -; v_call: TRBV7-9; j_call: TRBJ2-1; d_call: TRBD1; cdr3_nt: TGTGCCAGCAGCTTAGTGACAGGGCGATACAATGAGCAGTTCTTC; cdr3_aa: CASSLVTGRYNEQFF
clone_size: -; v_call: TRBV7-9; j_call: TRBJ2-7; d_call: TRBD1; cdr3_nt: TGTGCCAGCAGCTTATGGACAGGGGTCTCCTACGAGCAGTACTTC; cdr3_aa: CASSLWTGVSYEQYF
clone_size: few; v_call: TRBV29-1; j_call: TRBJ2-7; d_call: TRBD2; cdr3_nt: TGCAGCGTCCTACCACTAGCGCACTCCTACGAGCAGTACTTC; cdr3_aa: CSVLPLAHSYEQYF
clone_size: once; v_call: TRBV4-1; j_call: TRBJ2-1; d_call: -; cdr3_nt: TGCGCCAGCAGCCAAGTTCGGGGTTTCTCCTACAATGAGCAGTTCTTC; cdr3_aa: CASSQVRGFSYNEQFF
clone_size: -; v_call: TRBV29-1; j_call: TRBJ2-1; d_call: -; cdr3_nt: TGCAGCGTTGTTGGTAGAGATGAGCAGTTCTTC; cdr3_aa: CSVVGRDEQFF
clone_size: -; v_call: TRBV5-1; j_call: TRBJ1-1; d_call: TRBD1; cdr3_nt: TGCGCCAGCAGCCAGGGACAGCGGGTCGGAACTTTCTTT; cdr3_aa: CASSQGQRVGTFF
clone_size: -; v_call: TRBV9; j_call: TRBJ2-5; d_call: -; cdr3_nt: TGTGCCAGCAGCCCCTCTCGGGGGGCGCAGGAGACCCAGTACTTC; cdr3_aa: CASSPSRGAQETQYF